This TCR beta chain was profiled in a study of CD8+ T cells in alopecia areata. Across the whole study: Each of the treated patients was given oral tofacitinib, 5 to 10 mg twice daily, for moderate-to-severe alopecia areata.

Sequencing relied on a cDNA template that was reverse transcribed from extracted RNA. Profiling relied on immunoSEQ multiplex PCR, and the TCRdb table lists in-frame clones only, not all of them. The sample shows 150,000 to 200,000 clones, roughly 66% of them seen only once. The germline V gene has CDR1 SGHDT and CDR2 YYEEEE. V lost 2 bases and J lost 2, with 11 bases in between. The CDR3 extends over 14 amino acids. This clone has a handful of counts. The V call is TRBV5-6, the J call TRBJ2-7; tentative D call: TRBD2 (6 bases). The clonotype was recovered from a human donor with alopecia areata. Sequencing used CD8+ T cells sorted from blood, obtained at week 0. The CDR3 loop is CASSFHGGAYEQYF. The CDR3 DNA sequence: TGTGCCAGCAGCTTTCATGGCGGGGCCTACGAGCAGTACTTC.